These 20 T cell receptor beta chains share one sample of origin, sequenced in a study of OX40 agonist ivuxolimab in advanced cancers. The receptor library was made with the immunoSEQ multiplex PCR assay. This immuneACCESS table, as held by TCRdb, lists in-frame sequences with V and J called but not all clones. Of the missing ones, under half trace to an unresolved V gene in checked studies; the others have no known cause. The sample has 55,000 to 70,000 clones on record, around 90% of them singletons. Together, the top ten hold around 7.3% of the sample. The specimen comprised CD4+ or CD8+ T cells sorted from blood, sampled in a trial of the OX40 agonist ivuxolimab. All receptors derive from an adult with an advanced solid tumor such as melanoma, head and neck, liver or kidney cancer.

V is TRBV10-3 and J is TRBJ1-2; 7 bases match TRBD1. The CDR3 consists of 16 residues. V lost 2 bases to trimming and J lost 0 bases; unmatched junction nucleotides: 6. Per the germline V gene, CDR1 is ENHRY and CDR2 is SYGVKD. Written as DNA, the CDR3 is TGTGCCATCAGTGAGATTTGGACAGGTACTAACTATGGCTACACCTTC. This sequence encodes CAISEIWTGTNYGYTF.

This chain uses TRBV7-2 with TRBJ2-1; 12 positions agree with TRBD1. The CDR3 length is 19 residues. Germline CDR1 SGHTA, CDR2 FQGNSA. J was trimmed by 5 bases and V by 1 base; bases with no gene match: 12. CDR3 loop: CASSLVGTGGLLPHNEQFF. In DNA, the CDR3 is TGTGCCAGCAGCTTAGTCGGGACAGGGGGCTTGCTCCCCCACAATGAGCAGTTCTTC.

This chain joins TRBV4-1 and TRBJ2-7; D is unclear. Trimming removed 3 bases at V and 1 base at J, with 19 bases between. CDR1 MGHRA and CDR2 YSYEKL come from the germline V gene. The CDR3 has 17 residues. CDR3: CASSQLPGRLTSYEQYF. CDR3 nucleotides: TGCGCCAGCAGCCAGTTGCCAGGTCGCCTCACATCCTACGAGCAGTACTTC.

The chain joins TRBV9 to TRBJ1-4; 8 bases are shared with TRBD1. The J segment lost 5 bases and the V segment lost 5 bases, leaving 8 bases of the junction unmatched. Germline assignment: CDR1 SGDLS and CDR2 YYNGEE. This CDR3 is built from 15 residues. CDR3 amino acids: CASRSDREPNEKLFF. As DNA, the CDR3 is TGTGCCAGCAGGTCGGACAGGGAACCGAATGAAAAACTGTTTTTT.

V is TRBV27 and J is TRBJ1-2, with D hard to call. This CDR3 has 13 residues. V dropped 6 bases and J dropped 8 bases, with 16 bases sitting between them. Germline V gene data show CDR1 as MNHEY and CDR2 as SMNVEV (reference sequence). In nucleotides, the CDR3 is TGTGCCAGCAGCTCGGGGATCGGCTCCGGCTACACCTTC. Protein sequence: CASSSGIGSGYTF.

V gene TRBV11-2 combines with J gene TRBJ2-2; 9 bases map to TRBD1. This CDR3 contains 17 residues. Per the germline V gene, CDR1 is SGHAT and CDR2 is FQNNGV. Losses at the gene ends were 8 bases for V and 2 bases for J; bases not matched to a gene: 12. CDR3 in amino acids: CASEYQDRGLNTGELFF. Written as DNA, the CDR3 is TGTGCCAGCGAGTATCAGGACAGGGGACTAAACACCGGGGAGCTGTTTTTT.

The chain joins TRBV13 to TRBJ2-7, with D possibly matching TRBD2 (5 bases). V was shortened by 0 bases and J by 9 bases, with 9 bases between the two germline ends. The CDR3 spans 12 residues. The V gene's germline CDR1 is PRHDT and CDR2 FYEKMQ (reference sequence). Here the CDR3 reads CASSLGIGGQYF. CDR3 coding DNA: TGTGCCAGCAGCTTAGGCATAGGAGGGCAGTACTTC.

The rearrangement uses TRBV9 and TRBJ2-7; TRBD2 agrees at 14 bases. Germline CDR1 and CDR2: SGDLS and YYNGEE. J was trimmed by 0 bases and V by 3 bases; bases with no gene match: 8. The CDR3 covers 18 residues. CDR3 amino acids: CASSAGTSGGPSSYEQYF. The CDR3 region has the DNA TGTGCCAGCAGCGCCGGGACTAGCGGGGGACCTAGCTCCTACGAGCAGTACTTC.

As for this clone: One junction end disagrees with the germline gene, perhaps due to a read error. The chain is built from TRBV6-1 and TRBJ2-6; D may be TRBD2 (5 bases). Germline loops: CDR1 MNHNS, CDR2 SASEGT. This CDR3 contains 13 residues. CDR3 region: CASRLDGVNVLTF. In DNA, the CDR3 is TGTGCCAGCAGGCTTGACGGGGTCAACGTCCTGACTTTC.

This clone was seen just once. This chain links TRBV14 with TRBJ2-7; D perhaps matches TRBD1 (6 bases). CDR3 length: 16 amino acids. V was clipped by 0 bases and J by 5 bases, with 17 bases between them. From germline, CDR1 is SGHDN and CDR2 FVKESK. The CDR3 sequence is CASSQERQIWDNEQYF. DNA of the CDR3: TGTGCCAGCAGCCAAGAGCGACAGATTTGGGACAACGAGCAGTACTTC.

For this clone: One end of the junction does not line up with germline, which may come from a read error. Other nucleotide sequences in the sample specify the same CDR3. The chain is built from TRBV7-8 and TRBJ1-6; possibly TRBD1 for D (6 bases). There are 14 residues in the CDR3. Germline V lookup: CDR1 SGHVS, CDR2 FQNEAQ. CDR3 coding DNA: TGTGCCAGCAGCAAAGGACAGACCGATTCACCTCTCCACTTT. It yields the protein CASSKGQTDSPLHF.

The V call is TRBV5-1, the J call TRBJ1-3; D is unresolved. This CDR3 comprises 14 residues. Germline assignment: CDR1 SGHRS and CDR2 YFSETQ. The germline V and J ends were trimmed by 0 bases and 9 bases, with 13 bases remaining between them. In DNA form, the CDR3 reads TGCGCCAGCAGCTTGGGACACGGTCCGACCACCATATATTTT. The encoded protein is CASSLGHGPTTIYF.

This sequence joins TRBV5-1 and TRBJ1-3, with a possible D match to TRBD1 (6 bases). Deletions cut 2 bases from V and 0 bases from J, with 15 bases between. This CDR3 spans 17 amino acids. Germline V gene sequence: CDR1 SGHRS, CDR2 YFSETQ. The CDR3 DNA follows: TGCGCCAGCAGCTTTTCCGGACAGCCTAGCTCTGGAAACACCATATATTTT. Translation gives CASSFSGQPSSGNTIYF. Using reference TRBV5-1 and TRBJ1-3 for the parts outside the CDR3, the full variable domain is KAGVTQTPRYLIKTRGQQVTLSCSPISGHRSVSWYQQTPGQGLQFLFEYFSETQRNKGNFPGRFSGRQFSNSRSEMNVSTLELGDSALYLCASSFSGQPSSGNTIYFGEGSWLTVV.

The gene calls are TRBV9 and TRBJ1-2; D is ambiguous. Germline V gene sequence: CDR1 SGDLS, CDR2 YYNGEE. This CDR3 is 15 amino acids long. The V and J ends lost 1 base and 3 bases respectively, with 13 bases between them. CDR3 coding DNA: TGTGCCAGCAGCGTAAGTGCTGTCCTGGACTATGGCTACACCTTC. Translated, it gives CASSVSAVLDYGYTF. Looking up the rest from reference TRBV9 and TRBJ1-2 gives the full variable domain: DSGVTQTPKHLITATGQRVTLRCSPRSGDLSVYWYQQSLDQGLQFLIQYYNGEERAKGNILERFSAQQFPDLHSELNLSSLELGDSALYFCASSVSAVLDYGYTFGSGTRLTVV.

A note on this clone: The sample holds other DNA sequences that translate to the same CDR3. The chain uses TRBV27 and TRBJ1-5; 8 bases map to TRBD1. The CDR3 length is 14 residues. V was pared by 3 bases and J by 6 bases, with 4 bases of the junction left unmatched. Germline V gene sequence: CDR1 MNHEY, CDR2 SMNVEV (reference sequence). The DNA of the CDR3 is TGTGCCAGCAGTTTCGGACAGGGTGGTCAGCCCCAGCATTTT. This codes for CASSFGQGGQPQHF.

V is TRBV5-4 and J is TRBJ2-3; 12 bases line up with TRBD2. V shed 3 bases, J shed 2 bases, and the junction held 4 bases outside the gene matches. Germline V gene sequence: CDR1 SGHNT, CDR2 YYREEE (reference sequence). This CDR3 contains 16 residues. CDR3 DNA: TGTGCCAGCAGCTCTGGACTAGCGGGGACCACAGATACGCAGTATTTT. This gives the protein CASSSGLAGTTDTQYF.

This chain uses TRBV7-6 with TRBJ2-7, with TRBD1 matching over 9 bases. The CDR3 is 15 residues long. Germline-derived CDR1 and CDR2 are SGHVS and FNYEAQ. V lost 5 bases and J lost 3; bases outside the gene matches: 8. CDR3 protein: CASSGTGTGFYEQYF. In DNA form, the CDR3 reads TGTGCCAGCAGCGGCACCGGGACAGGGTTCTACGAGCAGTACTTC.

The DNA for the CDR3 is TGCGCCAGCAGCCCGACAGGGGCACTCACCGGGGAGCTGTTTTTT. The encoded protein is CASSPTGALTGELFF. The chain employs TRBV4-1 and TRBJ2-2; 8 positions agree with TRBD1. Germline loops: CDR1 MGHRA, CDR2 YSYEKL. V shed 4 bases, J shed 4 bases, and the junction held 5 bases outside the gene matches. The CDR3 loop spans 15 amino acids.

The rearrangement joins TRBV19 to TRBJ2-7, with 10 bases matching TRBD1. Germline V gene sequence: CDR1 LNHDA, CDR2 SQIVND (reference sequence). There are 14 residues in the CDR3. Losses at the gene ends were 7 bases for V and 6 bases for J; bases not matched to a gene: 9. The CDR3 nucleotides are TGTGCCAGTAAAGGGTGGACAGGGGGAGGCGAGCAGTACTTC. Translated: CASKGWTGGGEQYF.

The chain recombines TRBV27 with TRBJ2-5, with TRBD2 matching 9 bases. This CDR3 has 18 amino acids. Losses at the gene ends were 5 bases for V and 0 bases for J; bases not matched to a gene: 13. Germline assignment: CDR1 MNHEY and CDR2 SMNVEV (reference sequence). The CDR3 loop reads CASSLLAGGPPHQETQYF. CDR3 bases: TGTGCCAGCAGTCTCCTGGCGGGGGGGCCCCCCCACCAAGAGACCCAGTACTTC.